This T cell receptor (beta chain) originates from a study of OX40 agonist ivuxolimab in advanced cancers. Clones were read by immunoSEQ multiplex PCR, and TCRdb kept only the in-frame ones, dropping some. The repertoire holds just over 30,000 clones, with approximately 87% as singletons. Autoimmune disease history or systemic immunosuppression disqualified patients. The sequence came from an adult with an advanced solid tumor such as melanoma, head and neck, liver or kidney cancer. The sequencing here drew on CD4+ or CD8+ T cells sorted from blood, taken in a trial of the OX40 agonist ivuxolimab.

CDR3 loop: CASSFISGRDYKNIQYF. CDR3 bases: TGTGCCAGCAGTTTCATCAGTGGGAGGGACTACAAAAACATTCAGTACTTC. The rearrangement links TRBV28 to TRBJ2-4; 7 bases are shared with TRBD2. Germline V gene lookup returns CDR1 MDHEN and CDR2 SYDVKM. The CDR3 is 17 residues long. The trim removed 3 bases at V and 3 bases at J, leaving 11 bases unmatched.